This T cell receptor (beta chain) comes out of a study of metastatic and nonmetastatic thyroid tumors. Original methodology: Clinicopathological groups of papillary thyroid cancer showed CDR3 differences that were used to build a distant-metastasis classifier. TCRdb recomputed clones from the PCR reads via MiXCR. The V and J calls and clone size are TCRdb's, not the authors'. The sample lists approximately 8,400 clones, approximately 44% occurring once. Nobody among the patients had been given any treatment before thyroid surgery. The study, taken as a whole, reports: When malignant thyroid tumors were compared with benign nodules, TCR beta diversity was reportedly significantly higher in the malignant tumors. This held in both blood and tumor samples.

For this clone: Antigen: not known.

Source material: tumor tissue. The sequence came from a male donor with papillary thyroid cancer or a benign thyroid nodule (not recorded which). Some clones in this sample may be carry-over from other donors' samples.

Written as DNA, the CDR3 is TGCGCCAGCAGCCCCCCCGGAGACTCCTACGAGCAGTACTTC. Its translation is CASSPPGDSYEQYF. The J gene is TRBJ2-7, the V gene TRBV5-1; no definite D call. This CDR3 spans 14 amino acids. Germline V gives CDR1 SGHRS, CDR2 YFSETQ. Trimming took 4 bases from V and 0 from J, leaving 11 bases between them.